This T cell receptor (beta chain) was captured in a study of T cell repertoires in aging, cancer and after chemotherapy. TRB rearrangements spanning V, D and J were amplified using mixed TRB-A/B primers. TCRdb passed the multiplex PCR reads through MiXCR, listing each CDR3 protein once. This table has 7,000 to 9,500 distinct CDR3 sequences, 23% appearing once. With 2 bases removed from V and 2 bases from J, the gap between germline ends came to 12 bases. Germline values: CDR1 MNHEY, CDR2 SVGEGT. The CDR3 spans 15 residues. The study, taken as a whole, reports: Healthy donors lost TCR diversity with age mainly through richness, cancer patients through richness and evenness.

Comments on this clonotype: Its matching antigen is unknown.

TCR beta rearrangements were amplified from peripheral blood genomic DNA. The V and J genes are TRBV6-2 or TRBV6-3 and TRBJ1-1; D is unclear. The TCR comes from a human donor with a blood cancer. The donor label of this sample is uncertain. Sequenced material: blood. The CDR3, as DNA: TGTGCCAGCAGTTACGGCCAGAGATTCAACACTGAAGCTTTCTTT. Its translation is CASSYGQRFNTEAFF.